A selection of T cell receptor beta chains follows, all from one sample in a study of shared clonotypes between healthy human individuals. TCRdb keeps only in-frame clones here, not all; method: immunoSEQ multiplex PCR. The profile shows roughly 86,000 clones, 68% of them singletons. The sample taken for sequencing was memory CD8+ T cells sorted from blood. These receptors were obtained from a man aged 25 to 40 in good health. CDR3s include the opening cysteine and the closing phenylalanine or tryptophan. The D gene is left open where the match is weak. Not all rows give a size; the values are once, few, many and, for expanded clones, a class.

NA	TRBJ2-1	NA	TRBV30	CAPLEWFF	TGTGCCCCCCTGGAGTGGTTCTTC
NA	TRBJ2-5	NA	TRBV9	CASSADAQETQYF	TGTGCCAGCAGCGCGGACGCCCAAGAGACCCAGTACTTC
NA	TRBJ2-7	TRBD2	TRBV11-2	CASSLETSGVREQYF	TGTGCCAGCAGCTTAGAAACTAGCGGGGTAAGGGAGCAGTACTTC
NA	TRBJ2-7	NA	TRBV7-6	CASSWDFSYEQYF	TGTGCCAGCAGCTGGGACTTCTCCTACGAGCAGTACTTC
NA	TRBJ2-2	NA	TRBV7-9	CARGPANTGELLF	TGTGCCAGAGGGCCAGCGAACACCGGGGAGCTGCTTTTT
NA	TRBJ2-1	NA	TRBV10-3	CAIAFSYNEQFF	TGTGCCATTGCATTTTCCTACAATGAGCAGTTCTTC
NA	TRBJ1-2	NA	TRBV9	CASSALDSTSPYGYTF	TGTGCCAGCAGCGCACTAGACAGCACCTCTCCCTATGGCTACACCTTC
NA	TRBJ2-7	NA	TRBV2	CASSGNSNEQYF	TGTGCCAGCAGTGGAAACTCCAACGAGCAGTACTTC
NA	TRBJ2-7	TRBD2	TRBV5-4	CASSGLAGVVEQYF	TGTGCCAGCAGCGGACTAGCGGGAGTTGTTGAGCAGTACTTC
NA	TRBJ2-1	NA	TRBV7-2	CASSLDGLHNEQFF	TGTGCCAGCAGCTTAGACGGACTTCACAATGAGCAGTTCTTC
NA	TRBJ2-3	NA	TRBV11-2	CASSLVASDTDTQYF	TGTGCCAGCAGCTTAGTTGCTAGCGACACAGATACGCAGTATTTT
NA	TRBJ1-1	NA	TRBV6-5	CASSYSPNMGDTEAFF	TGTGCCAGCAGTTATTCGCCTAACATGGGTGACACTGAAGCTTTCTTT
NA	TRBJ2-7	NA	TRBV28	CASSPGVHEQYF	TGTGCCAGCAGCCCCGGAGTACACGAGCAGTACTTC
few	TRBJ2-1	TRBD2	TRBV4-3	CASSQDSGSRSYNEQFF	TGCGCCAGCAGCCAAGATAGCGGGAGTCGATCCTACAATGAGCAGTTCTTC
few	TRBJ2-2	NA	TRBV19	CASRTEHSAGELFF	TGTGCCTCTAGGACGGAGCACAGCGCCGGGGAGCTGTTTTTT
once	TRBJ1-4	NA	TRBV6-5	CASSFGQPEKLFF	TGTGCCAGCAGTTTCGGACAACCCGAAAAACTGTTTTTT
NA	TRBJ1-5	TRBD1	TRBV28	CALGQGLIQPQHF	TGTGCCCTGGGACAGGGGTTGATTCAGCCCCAGCATTTT
few	TRBJ2-1	NA	TRBV9	CASSVVSSGGGNEQFF	TGTGCCAGCAGCGTAGTGTCCAGCGGAGGGGGGAATGAGCAGTTCTTC
NA	TRBJ2-5	NA	TRBV7-7	CASSLESGIGTQYF	TGTGCTAGCAGCTTAGAGTCAGGGATAGGGACCCAGTACTTC
few	TRBJ2-7	TRBD2	TRBV4-3	CASSPTRGGIAIYEQYF	TGCGCCAGCAGCCCTACTCGGGGGGGGATAGCGATCTACGAGCAGTACTTC
few	TRBJ1-4	NA	TRBV2	CASRASSWEKLFF	TGTGCCAGCAGGGCCTCCTCATGGGAAAAACTGTTTTTT
NA	TRBJ2-7	NA	TRBV10-3	CAIRAGTGSYEQYF	TGTGCCATCAGGGCCGGAACGGGGTCCTACGAGCAGTACTTC
NA	TRBJ2-3	NA	TRBV27	CASSSPGRPRGDTQYF	TGTGCCAGCAGTTCCCCCGGGAGACCTCGGGGAGATACGCAGTATTTT
NA	TRBJ2-3	NA	TRBV7-9	CASSPLRQAQYF	TGTGCCAGCAGCCCACTGAGGCAAGCGCAGTATTTT
NA	TRBJ2-2	NA	TRBV4-3	CASSRGGNTGELFF	TGCGCCAGCTCGCGGGGCGGTAACACCGGGGAGCTGTTTTTT
few	TRBJ2-3	NA	TRBV6-1	CASSEKVDGTDTQYF	TGTGCCAGCAGTGAAAAGGTTGATGGTACAGATACGCAGTATTTT
NA	TRBJ2-7	NA	TRBV7-2	CASSSTHRNLEQYF	TGTGCCAGCAGCTCGACCCACCGAAATTTAGAGCAGTACTTC
NA	TRBJ2-1	TRBD2	TRBV28	CASSLSGKEQFF	TGTGCCAGCAGTTTGAGCGGGAAAGAGCAGTTCTTC
NA	TRBJ2-7	TRBD1	TRBV19	CASSMPGQTYEQYF	TGTGCCAGTAGTATGCCGGGACAGACCTACGAGCAGTACTTC
NA	TRBJ2-2	TRBD1	TRBV25-1	CASSDAGTGVTGELFF	TGTGCCAGCAGTGACGCCGGGACAGGGGTAACCGGGGAGCTGTTTTTT
few	TRBJ1-5	NA	TRBV28	CASRMGLTSNQPQHF	TGTGCCAGCAGGATGGGACTCACTAGCAATCAGCCCCAGCATTTT
once	TRBJ2-1	NA	TRBV6-1	CASSEVPGSGNEQFF	TGTGCCAGCAGTGAAGTACCAGGCAGTGGCAATGAGCAGTTCTTC
once	TRBJ1-1	TRBD1	TRBV30	CAWRVAGQGYTEAFF	TGTGCCTGGAGGGTCGCGGGACAGGGCTACACTGAAGCTTTCTTT
few	TRBJ1-4	TRBD1	TRBV27	CASSLLAGGGNEKLFF	TGTGCCAGCAGTTTATTGGCAGGGGGCGGAAATGAAAAACTGTTTTTT
few	TRBJ1-1	NA	TRBV7-8	CASSLRHLSSEAFF	TGTGCCAGCAGCTTACGACATCTTTCCTCTGAAGCTTTCTTT
NA	TRBJ2-3	TRBD1	TRBV10-3	CAIGEQGTDTQYF	TGTGCCATCGGGGAACAGGGGACAGATACGCAGTATTTT
few	TRBJ2-7	TRBD1	TRBV5-1	CASSSSGTGLYEQYF	TGCGCCAGCAGCTCATCCGGGACAGGGCTCTACGAGCAGTACTTC
few	TRBJ2-7	TRBD1	TRBV6-1	CASQGQGFVQQYF	TGTGCCAGCCAGGGACAGGGGTTCGTGCAGCAGTACTTC
NA	TRBJ2-3	TRBD1	TRBV7-8	CASSLDRGRGYF	TGTGCCAGCAGCCTCGACAGGGGGAGAGGGTATTTT
NA	TRBJ2-3	NA	TRBV11-2	CASSLGKEGLNTDTQYF	TGTGCCAGCAGCTTAGGCAAAGAGGGACTGAACACAGATACGCAGTATTTT
NA	TRBJ1-1	TRBD1	TRBV28	CASSSRQGPSLVTEAFF	TGTGCCAGCAGTTCCCGACAGGGCCCGAGTCTTGTAACTGAAGCTTTCTTT
NA	TRBJ2-1	TRBD2	TRBV6-6	CASIDRERTSGIEQFF	TGTGCCAGCATCGACAGGGAGCGGACTAGCGGGATTGAGCAGTTCTTC
NA	TRBJ1-1	NA	TRBV27	CASSLYPSGNTEAFF	TGTGCCAGCAGTTTATATCCCAGTGGTAACACTGAAGCTTTCTTT
NA	TRBJ2-1	TRBD2	TRBV2	CASSRTGTKQFF	TGTGCCAGCAGTCGCACCGGGACTAAGCAGTTCTTC